The T cell receptor (beta chain) described here comes from a study of OX40 agonist ivuxolimab in advanced cancers. Study-wide background: Ivuxolimab is a fully human IgG2 antibody that activates OX40 (CD134). Overall study results and limits: The mean number of expanded clones was higher in CD8+ T cells than in CD4+.

In regard to this clone: The antigen remains undetermined.

Produced via immunoSEQ multiplex PCR; TCRdb's table is partial and in-frame only. The profile shows about 35,000 clones, about 84% of them singletons. From germline, CDR1 is SGHTA and CDR2 FQGNSA. This CDR3 is 19 amino acids long. V dropped 2 bases and J dropped 5 bases, with 27 bases sitting between them. The chain joins TRBV7-2 to TRBJ2-5; D assignment may be TRBD1 or TRBD2 (6 bases each). This sample comprised CD4+ or CD8+ T cells sorted from blood, obtained in a trial of the OX40 agonist ivuxolimab. The TCR sequence derives from an adult with an advanced solid tumor such as melanoma, head and neck, liver or kidney cancer. The CDR3 region is CASSLPLQGPLAVGETQYF. Written as DNA, the CDR3 is TGTGCCAGCAGCTTACCCCTCCAGGGGCCTTTAGCGGTGGGGGAGACCCAGTACTTC.